The source of this T cell receptor beta chain is a study of blood T cell repertoires in COVID-19. In the study overall: Samples representing acute and convalescent COVID-19 were sourced from the United States, Italy and Spain. T cells, B-cell-depleted T cells, or PBMCs provided the cDNA or gDNA that served as material.

The CDR3 runs to 11 residues. Per germline, CDR1 GTSNPN and CDR2 SVGIG (reference sequence). After removal of 5 bases from V and 5 bases from J, the junction contained 0 bases not matched to a gene. In the authors' methods: Nucleated cell number was recorded as an estimate derived from reference gene primer amplification. Measured with immunoSEQ multiplex PCR; TCRdb has only the in-frame clones, and not every one. From that table come the V and J calls and clone size; the DNA was used to work out D and trimming. The data contain some 280,000 clones, about nine tenths of them singletons. Input material: peripheral blood. The TCR comes from a woman aged 40-49 years who had recovered from COVID-19. The J gene is TRBJ1-1, the V gene TRBV30; TRBD1 matches 9 bases. The CDR3 sequence: CAWGQGTEAFF. The CDR3 coding sequence is TGTGCCTGGGGACAGGGGACTGAAGCTTTCTTT. Full variable domain (remainder filled in from reference TRBV30 and TRBJ1-1): SQTIHQWPATLVQPVGSPLSLECTVEGTSNPNLYWYRQAAGRGLQLLFYSVGIGQISSEVPQNLSASRPQDRQFILSSKKLLLSDSGFYLCAWGQGTEAFFGQGTRLTVV.